The 13 T cell receptor beta chains given below trace back to one sample, sequenced in a study of T-cell reconstitution after alpha-beta-depleted transplantation in children. Preparation of the TCRbeta library used unique molecular identifiers. TCRdb called the PCR reads again in MiXCR, with one record for every CDR3 protein. In the table there are 200,000 to 250,000 distinct CDR3 sequences, roughly 9.1% of which are singletons. The specimen comprised PBMCs, mostly from graft donor cells, sampled 360 days after TCRalphabeta/CD19-depleted stem cell transplant. These receptors all stem from a male patient under 10 years old who had a stem cell transplant for acute myeloid leukemia, so the T cells may come from the graft donor.

This clonotype has ten or more counts. The chain employs TRBV5-1 and TRBJ2-1; 10 bases fit TRBD2. Germline loops: CDR1 SGHRS, CDR2 YFSETQ. This CDR3 region has 16 residues. V shed 4 bases and J 4 bases; nucleotides not matched to a gene: 8. The CDR3 loop reads CASSAESGRAYNEQFF. The CDR3, as DNA: TGCGCCAGCAGCGCAGAAAGCGGGAGGGCATACAATGAGCAGTTCTTC.

The table lists this clonotype with many counts. This chain connects TRBV21-1 to TRBJ2-1; TRBD2 is the table's D call, not checked against the DNA. TRBV21-1 is a pseudogene segment. The CDR3 has 14 residues. This chain's CDR3 is CASSKQRGGGEQFF. The DNA for the CDR3 is TGTGCCAGCAGCAAGCAGCGGGGGGGAGGTGAGCAGTTCTTC.

The chain uses TRBV10-3 and TRBJ1-3; no definite D call. Per the germline V gene, CDR1 is ENHRY and CDR2 is SYGVKD. The length of the CDR3 is 13 residues. Deletions cut 2 bases from V and 0 bases from J, with 2 bases between. CDR3 DNA: TGTGCCATCAGTGAGCTCTCTGGAAACACCATATATTTT. It specifies CAISELSGNTIYF.

The chain links TRBV29-1 to TRBJ2-1; TRBD2 is a possible D gene (6 bases). The CDR3 has 14 amino acids. The germline CDR1 and CDR2 sequences are SQVTM and ANQGSEA. Trimming left V 4 bases short and J 9 bases short, with 19 bases between. The CDR3 DNA reads TGCAGCGTTGTAGACCTCGGGAGCCTGGGTGAGCAGTTCTTC. Its translation: CSVVDLGSLGEQFF.

This clonotype was counted many times. CDR3 nucleotides: TGCAGCGTTGGCAATTCCGAGACCCAGTACTTC. It encodes CSVGNSETQYF. This chain uses TRBV29-1 with TRBJ2-5; D is unresolved. This CDR3 comprises 11 residues. Trimming took off 4 bases at V and 5 bases at J, with 8 bases between the two ends. Germline CDR1 SQVTM, CDR2 ANQGSEA.

This clonotype was seen ten or more times. The CDR3 loop is CASRPRTSGYNEQFF. CDR3 coding DNA: TGTGCCAGCCGACCGAGGACTAGCGGCTACAATGAGCAGTTCTTC. The chain links TRBV3-1 to TRBJ2-1; 10 bases align to TRBD2. The CDR3 contains 15 residues. Germline V lookup: CDR1 LGHDT, CDR2 YNNKEL (reference sequence). Trimming took 8 bases from V and 3 from J; bases not matched to a gene: 7.

The genes are TRBV12-3 or TRBV12-4 and TRBJ2-5; D possibly corresponds to TRBD2 (5 bases). The V and J ends lost 4 bases and 7 bases respectively, with 16 bases between them. The CDR3 covers 14 residues. CDR3 sequence reads: CASSSPGRRGTQYF. The CDR3 nucleotides are TGTGCCAGCAGTTCACCGGGCCGACGGGGGACCCAGTACTTC.

Only a few counts were recorded for this clonotype. This chain connects TRBV7-9 to TRBJ2-5, with 11 bases matching TRBD2. In germline, CDR1 is SEHNR, CDR2 FQNEAQ (reference sequence). V dropped 6 bases and J dropped 2; count of bases not matched to a gene: 11. The CDR3 extends over 17 amino acids. CDR3 in amino acids: CASRGRTSGRIQETQYF. The CDR3, as DNA: TGTGCCAGCAGGGGAAGGACTAGCGGGCGGATTCAAGAGACCCAGTACTTC.

The genes are TRBV7-8 and TRBJ2-7; 7 positions match TRBD1. Germline CDR1 SGHVS, CDR2 FQNEAQ. V lost 1 base, J lost 0 bases, and 18 bases stayed unmatched. The CDR3 is 20 amino acids. The CDR3 spells CASSLEWVRTGKRSSYEQYV. In DNA form, the CDR3 reads TGTGCCAGCAGCTTAGAATGGGTTCGGACAGGTAAAAGAAGCTCCTACGAGCAGTACGTC.

A few counts support this clonotype. V usage is TRBV4-1 and J usage is TRBJ2-2; the match to TRBD2 covers 10 bases. Germline CDR1 and CDR2: MGHRA and YSYEKL. The CDR3 length is 17 residues. Trimming at V came to 3 bases and at J to 5 bases, leaving 9 bases not matched to a gene. CDR3 nucleotide sequence: TGCGCCAGCAGCCAGCGGTTAGCGGGAGGTTTGACCGGGGAGCTGTTTTTT. It codes for CASSQRLAGGLTGELFF.

The chain is built from TRBV12-3 or TRBV12-4 and TRBJ2-5, with 15 positions matching TRBD2. The length of the CDR3 is 19 residues. The J segment lost 5 bases and the V segment lost 6 bases, leaving 16 bases of the junction unmatched. CDR3 region: CASSPGTSGRYSLSETQYF. Written as DNA, the CDR3 is TGTGCCAGCAGCCCGGGGACTAGCGGGAGGTACTCGCTCAGCGAGACCCAGTACTTC.

The table lists this clonotype with a few counts. The genes are TRBV6-5 and TRBJ1-2, with TRBD1 as a possible D gene (6 bases). V was clipped by 0 bases and J by 3 bases, with 17 bases between them. This CDR3 contains 17 residues. The V gene's germline CDR1 is MNHEY and CDR2 SVGAGI. The CDR3 loop reads CASSYSLHGGPDYGYTF. The CDR3 DNA is TGTGCCAGCAGTTACTCCCTACACGGGGGGCCCGACTATGGCTACACCTTC.

The chain carries TRBV5-1 and TRBJ1-2; D possibly corresponds to TRBD1 (5 bases). Per germline, CDR1 SGHRS and CDR2 YFSETQ. The CDR3 runs to 14 residues. Trimming took off 2 bases at V and 6 bases at J, with 14 bases between the two ends. The CDR3 here is CASSLLQGRDGYTF. In DNA, the CDR3 is TGCGCCAGCAGCTTACTCCAGGGAAGGGATGGCTACACCTTC.